This passage covers 25 T cell receptor beta chains from one sample sequenced in a study of early T cells in non-severe SARS-CoV-2 infection. TCRdb analysed the 5' RACE reads with MiXCR anew, one entry per CDR3 protein. Of about 63,000 distinct CDR3 sequences listed, approximately 13% are singletons. The sample was whole blood. The receptors derive from an adult who was a healthcare worker with PCR-confirmed SARS-CoV-2 infection or an uninfected control (not recorded which).

This clonotype occurred many times. V and J are TRBV18 and TRBJ1-1, with a possible D match to TRBD1 (6 bases). Trimming took 3 bases from V and 3 from J, leaving 14 bases between them. Germline lookup yields CDR1 KGHSH and CDR2 LQKENI. This CDR3 comprises 15 residues. The CDR3 here is CASSPNRVQDTEAFF. CDR3 DNA sequence: TGTGCCAGCTCACCCAACAGGGTACAAGACACTGAAGCTTTCTTT.

This clonotype was detected a few times. Here the CDR3 reads CASSLVDSYQETQYF. As DNA, the CDR3 is TGTGCCAGCAGTTTAGTCGACAGCTACCAAGAGACCCAGTACTTC. The chain uses TRBV12-3 or TRBV12-4 and TRBJ2-5; tentative D call: TRBD1 (5 bases). Between the trimmed V and J ends, which lost 1 base and 0 bases, there was a span of 9 bases. The length of the CDR3 is 15 residues.

This clonotype came up many times. V gene TRBV20-1 combines with J gene TRBJ2-3, with 8 bases that match TRBD2. Germline CDR1 is DFQATT and CDR2 is SNEGSKA (reference sequence). The CDR3 has 13 amino acids. V shed 5 bases and J 2 bases; nucleotides not matched to a gene: 3. This CDR3 reads CSAQAGVTDTQYF. CDR3 nucleotide sequence: TGCAGTGCTCAAGCGGGGGTCACAGATACGCAGTATTTT.

This clonotype has a handful of counts. CDR3 in amino acids: CASSPRGSGGLEETQYF. The CDR3 nucleotides read TGTGCCAGCAGCCCCCGGGGTAGCGGGGGCCTGGAGGAGACCCAGTACTTC. The chain recombines TRBV3-1 with TRBJ2-5; 9 bases are shared with TRBD2. CDR1 and CDR2 (germline): LGHDT, YNNKEL (reference sequence). With V trimmed by 4 bases and J by 5 bases, 14 bases remained unmatched. The length of the CDR3 is 17 residues.

This sequence joins TRBV7-2 and TRBJ2-3; 9 nucleotides agree with TRBD2. In germline, CDR1 is SGHTA, CDR2 FQGNSA. The J segment lost 5 bases and the V segment lost 5 bases, leaving 5 bases of the junction unmatched. This CDR3 has 14 amino acids. DNA for the CDR3: TGTGCCAGCAGCATACAGCGGGGGGTAGATACGCAGTATTTT. Translation gives CASSIQRGVDTQYF.

There are many counts of this clonotype. This chain connects TRBV27 to TRBJ2-1, with TRBD1 identical over 7 bases. The length of the CDR3 is 15 residues. Unmatched junction bases numbered 17, after V lost 5 bases and J lost 13 bases. Germline loops: CDR1 MNHEY, CDR2 SMNVEV (reference sequence). CDR3 in amino acids: CASSMDRTVFVKQFF. The CDR3 DNA sequence: TGTGCCAGCAGTATGGACAGGACGGTGTTCGTGAAACAGTTCTTC.

This clonotype has at least ten counts. J is TRBJ2-5 and V is TRBV5-1; D unresolved. Trimming shortened V by 0 bases and J by 5 bases, and 17 bases separated the two germline ends. This CDR3 contains 16 residues. Germline V gene sequence: CDR1 SGHRS, CDR2 YFSETQ. CDR3: CASSLVIGSSSETQYF. The DNA of the CDR3 is TGCGCCAGCAGCTTGGTTATAGGTTCCTCTTCGGAGACCCAGTACTTC.

The chain combines TRBV7-2 with TRBJ2-5; the D is unclear. CDR1 is SGHTA and CDR2 is FQGNSA in the germline V gene. CDR3 length: 16 residues. The V end lost 1 base, the J end lost 5 bases, and 17 bases lay between the germline ends. The CDR3 nucleotides read TGTGCCAGCAGCTTAGGAATGAACCCCCCGGCGGAGACCCAGTACTTC. This encodes CASSLGMNPPAETQYF.

This clonotype was observed at least ten times. At one of its ends the junction is not consistent with the germline gene, which may arise from a read error. The chain combines TRBV3-1 with TRBJ2-7; D is unclear. Per the germline V gene, CDR1 is LGHDT and CDR2 is YNNKEL (reference sequence). The CDR3 runs 12 residues. The CDR3 spells CASSQLIDRLWF. The CDR3 DNA sequence: TGTGCCAGCAGCCAATTGATAGACCGTCTGTGGTTC.

In its sample, this clonotype was seen many times. The CDR3 is CASSQDPTRQETQYF. The DNA of the CDR3 is TGCGCCAGCAGCCAAGACCCGACACGCCAAGAGACCCAGTACTTC. The rearrangement links TRBV4-1 to TRBJ2-5; D gene unclear. Between the trimmed V and J ends, which lost 0 bases and 1 base, there was a span of 9 bases. This CDR3 contains 15 residues. CDR1 and CDR2 from the germline V gene are MGHRA and YSYEKL.

This clonotype was seen ten or more times. The CDR3 nucleotides read TGTGCCACCGGGATGGGGGGCCGCTACGAGCAGTACTTC. The encoded protein is CATGMGGRYEQYF. The chain joins TRBV7-9 to TRBJ2-7; either TRBD1 or TRBD2 may supply D (6 bases each). Trimming took off 10 bases at V and 3 bases at J, with 16 bases between the two ends. Germline V CDR1 and CDR2: SEHNR, FQNEAQ (reference sequence). The CDR3 covers 13 residues.

The chain couples TRBV12-3 or TRBV12-4 to TRBJ2-7, with 10 positions matching TRBD1. The CDR3 sequence is 14 residues long. J lost 4 bases, V lost 3 bases, and 3 bases had no gene match. The CDR3 protein is CASSLTGGRYEQYF. The CDR3 coding sequence is TGTGCCAGCAGTTTGACAGGGGGCAGGTACGAGCAGTACTTC.

This clonotype was picked up a small number of times. J is TRBJ1-2 and V is TRBV10-3, with 7 bases identical to TRBD1. Losses at the gene ends were 4 bases for V and 8 bases for J; bases not matched to a gene: 4. Per germline, CDR1 ENHRY and CDR2 SYGVKD. The CDR3 runs 12 residues. The DNA of the CDR3 is TGTGCCATCAGTGGTACAGGGGACGGCTACACCTTC. Amino acid sequence: CAISGTGDGYTF.

A few counts support this clonotype. The chain carries TRBV9 and TRBJ1-6; the D is unclear. CDR3 length: 14 amino acids. V gave up 0 bases and J gave up 7 bases, with 8 bases separating them. Germline V gene sequence: CDR1 SGDLS, CDR2 YYNGEE. CDR3 in DNA: TGTGCCAGCAGCGTAGAACAGAAGAATTCACCCCTCCACTTT. Its translation is CASSVEQKNSPLHF. The full variable domain, completed using reference TRBV9 and TRBJ1-6, is DSGVTQTPKHLITATGQRVTLRCSPRSGDLSVYWYQQSLDQGLQFLIQYYNGEERAKGNILERFSAQQFPDLHSELNLSSLELGDSALYFCASSVEQKNSPLHFGNGTRLTVT.

The table lists this clonotype with a few counts. The chain couples TRBV20-1 to TRBJ1-1; D might be TRBD1 (6 bases). CDR1 is DFQATT and CDR2 is SNEGSKA in the germline V gene (reference sequence). CDR3 length equals 14 residues. V lost 1 base and J 6 bases, leaving 15 bases between the germline ends. As DNA, the CDR3 is TGCAGTGCTAGAGGGGGGCCGGGTAGGTCTGAAGCTTTCTTT. Translated: CSARGGPGRSEAFF.

This clonotype was seen at least ten times. This chain connects TRBV24-1 to TRBJ2-3; the match to TRBD1 covers 8 bases. The CDR3 spans 14 residues. The germline CDR1 and CDR2 sequences are KGHDR and SFDVKD. The J segment lost 6 bases and the V segment lost 4 bases, leaving 5 bases of the junction unmatched. CDR3 coding DNA: TGTGCCACCAGTGACACGACAGGGGACGATACGCAGTATTTT. It is translated as CATSDTTGDDTQYF.

The rearrangement uses TRBV18 and TRBJ1-2; no clear D. With 3 bases removed from V and 8 bases from J, the gap between germline ends came to 16 bases. Looked up from germline, CDR1 is KGHSH and CDR2 is LQKENI. This CDR3 is built from 14 residues. Here the CDR3 reads CASSPFVWDQGYTF. The CDR3 DNA reads TGTGCCAGCTCACCCTTCGTGTGGGATCAGGGCTACACCTTC. Full variable domain (remainder filled in from reference TRBV18 and TRBJ1-2): NAGVMQNPRHLVRRRGQEARLRCSPMKGHSHVYWYRQLPEEGLKFMVYLQKENIIDESGMPKERFSAEFPKEGPSILRIQQVVRGDSAAYFCASSPFVWDQGYTFGSGTRLTVV.

CDR3 loop: CASSEYQTSGDATGELFF. CDR3 coding DNA: TGTGCCAGCAGTGAATATCAGACTAGCGGGGACGCCACCGGGGAGCTGTTTTTT. The chain is built from TRBV6-1 and TRBJ2-2, with 11 bases that match TRBD2. J gave up 4 bases and V 2 bases, and 9 bases lay outside the gene matches. The CDR3 is made up of 18 amino acids. The V gene's germline CDR1 is MNHNS and CDR2 SASEGT.

On this clonotype itself: The junction departs from the called germline gene at one end, perhaps through a read error. The chain uses TRBV12-3 or TRBV12-4 and TRBJ2-3; D is unclear. The CDR3 loop spans 14 amino acids. This chain's CDR3 is CASSFGWSTDTQYF. CDR3 DNA: TGTGCCAGCAGTTTCGGCTGGAGCACAGATACCCAGTATTTT.

This clonotype was seen repeatedly, ten times or more. This rearrangement joins TRBV18 to TRBJ1-1; 7 nucleotides match TRBD1. The J segment lost 0 bases and the V segment lost 3 bases, leaving 10 bases of the junction unmatched. CDR3 length: 17 residues. Looked up from germline, CDR1 is KGHSH and CDR2 is LQKENI. The CDR3 sequence is CASSPRQGAGMNTEAFF. The CDR3, as DNA: TGTGCCAGCTCACCGCGACAGGGTGCGGGGATGAACACTGAAGCTTTCTTT.

This clonotype was detected many times. V is TRBV2 and J is TRBJ1-5; weak D call: TRBD1 (5 bases). From germline, CDR1 is SNHLY and CDR2 FYNNEI. Trimming removed 2 bases at V and 0 bases at J, with 17 bases between. The CDR3 consists of 18 residues. The CDR3: CASSEYPPTEYSNQPQHF. The CDR3 coding sequence is TGTGCCAGCAGTGAATACCCCCCGACAGAATATAGCAATCAGCCCCAGCATTTT.

This clonotype occurred a few times. J is TRBJ2-7 and V is TRBV10-1; possibly TRBD1 for D (6 bases). Germline CDR1 and CDR2: WNHNN and SYGVQD (reference sequence). Trimming cost V 4 bases and J 5 bases, with 12 bases left between them. This CDR3 is 13 amino acids long. DNA for the CDR3: TGCGCCAGCAGTGCCAGACAGGTCCACGAGCAGTACTTC. Protein sequence: CASSARQVHEQYF.

Ten or more counts support this clonotype. The rearrangement joins TRBV6-1 to TRBJ2-3, with D perhaps given as TRBD1 or TRBD2 (7 bases each). Germline CDR1 MNHNS, CDR2 SASEGT. Trimming shortened V by 4 bases and J by 5 bases, and 16 bases separated the two germline ends. This CDR3 contains 15 residues. CDR3 DNA sequence: TGTGCCAGCAGTGTAGGGAGGGGGCAGGTAGATACGCAGTATTTT. Its protein product is CASSVGRGQVDTQYF.

The table lists this clonotype with a few counts. Given a much more abundant clone one base away, this may be a read error. This chain links TRBV4-1 with TRBJ1-2; tentative D call: TRBD1 (6 bases). This CDR3 contains 16 residues. Per the germline V gene, CDR1 is MGHRA and CDR2 is YSYEKL. CDR3 coding DNA: TGCGCCAGCAACCAAGTGCCAGGGGCTTTTAACTATGGCTACACCTTC. This gives the protein CASNQVPGAFNYGYTF.

This clonotype has at least ten counts. As DNA, the CDR3 is TGTGCCAGCAGTTTTCCCCCCCGACAGGGGAGGAACACTGAAGCTTTCTTT. It codes for CASSFPPRQGRNTEAFF. The chain links TRBV12-3 or TRBV12-4 to TRBJ1-1; 8 bases line up with TRBD1. The J segment lost 1 base and the V segment lost 3 bases, leaving 10 bases of the junction unmatched. This CDR3 spans 17 amino acids.